This is a list of T cell receptor beta chains from one sample in a study of T cells after yellow fever vaccination. A single record per CDR3 protein comes from TCRdb applying MiXCR to the 5' RACE reads. The sample shows more than 15,000 distinct CDR3 sequences, over 3.5% of them seen only once. The specimen comprised PBMCs, either bulk or a sorted T-cell subset (CD4+, CD8+, memory, or dextramer-sorted; not recorded which), sampled 15 days after the yellow fever booster vaccination. The source is a man aged 25-45 years who received the YFV17D yellow fever vaccine. Each CDR3 is given with its conserved first and last residue. The D gene is left open where the match is weak. Clone size is given as once, few or many counts, or a class when the clone is expanded.

CDR3aa	CDR3nt	d_gene	j_gene	abundance	v_gene
CASRAGLHEQFF	TGTGCCAGCAGAGCGGGACTCCATGAGCAGTTCTTC	TRBD2	TRBJ2-1	many	TRBV12-3/TRBV12-4
CASSHHLANEQFF	TGTGCCAGCAGTCATCATCTGGCCAATGAGCAGTTCTTC	NA	TRBJ2-1	medium-sized	TRBV12-3/TRBV12-4
CASSPQVDGNTIYF	TGTGCCAGCTCACCGCAGGTGGACGGAAACACCATATATTTT	NA	TRBJ1-3	many	TRBV18
CSARFSGTGELFF	TGCAGTGCTAGGTTTTCAGGGACCGGGGAGCTGTTTTTT	NA	TRBJ2-2	many	TRBV20-1
CASSRSQNTEAFF	TGCGCCAGCAGTAGGTCCCAGAACACTGAAGCTTTCTTT	NA	TRBJ1-1	many	TRBV10-1
CASRSTGTHLPSNQPQHF	TGTGCCAGCAGATCGACAGGTACTCATCTTCCTAGCAATCAGCCCCAGCATTTT	NA	TRBJ1-5	many	TRBV27
CASTKRDSTYEQYF	TGTGCCAGCACCAAGCGGGACAGCACCTACGAGCAGTACTTC	NA	TRBJ2-7	many	TRBV2
CACAAESQDTQYF	TGTGCCTGCGCGGCGGAGTCCCAAGATACGCAGTATTTT	NA	TRBJ2-3	many	TRBV30
CASSKGDYGYTF	TGTGCCAGCAGCAAGGGTGACTATGGCTACACCTTC	NA	TRBJ1-2	many	TRBV7-9
CASSLADGEQFF	TGTGCCAGCAGCCTCGCGGACGGCGAGCAATTCTTC	NA	TRBJ2-1	many	TRBV7-9
CATSSHSGTSYEQFF	TGTGCCACCAGCTCCCACTCCGGGACTAGCTATGAGCAGTTCTTC	TRBD2	TRBJ2-1	many	TRBV15
CAIRTGLGVSTEAFF	TGTGCCATCAGGACAGGTTTGGGGGTATCTACTGAAGCTTTCTTT	NA	TRBJ1-1	many	TRBV10-3
CASSRGYEQYF	TGTGCCAGCAGCCGAGGTTACGAGCAGTACTTC	NA	TRBJ2-7	many	TRBV12-3/TRBV12-4
CASSYQGYEQFF	TGCGCCAGCAGCTACCAGGGTTACGAGCAGTTCTTC	NA	TRBJ2-1	many	TRBV5-1
CASSSGFGSYEQYF	TGTGCCAGCAGTTCAGGGTTTGGTTCCTACGAGCAGTACTTC	NA	TRBJ2-7	medium-sized	TRBV28
CASSLASGANVLTF	TGTGCCAGTAGTCTCGCCTCTGGGGCCAACGTCCTGACTTTC	NA	TRBJ2-6	many	TRBV19
CASTWTASNQPQHF	TGTGCCAGCACCTGGACAGCTAGCAATCAGCCCCAGCATTTT	NA	TRBJ1-5	many	TRBV6-5
CASSVGVTGEEAFF	TGTGCCAGCAGCGTAGGGGTGACAGGGGAGGAAGCTTTCTTT	TRBD1	TRBJ1-1	many	TRBV9
CASSLSIVASVNEQFF	TGTGCCAGCAGTTTATCGATCGTAGCGTCAGTCAATGAGCAGTTCTTC	NA	TRBJ2-1	many	TRBV27
CASSVVGQVVTGELFF	TGTGCCAGCAGCGTAGTGGGACAGGTAGTGACCGGGGAGCTGTTTTTT	TRBD1	TRBJ2-2	many	TRBV9
CASSKYRLDGGTDTQYF	TGTGCCAGCAGCAAATACAGACTTGACGGTGGCACAGATACGCAGTATTTT	NA	TRBJ2-3	many	TRBV21-1
CAWSKDAGKPQHF	TGTGCCTGGAGCAAGGACGCAGGGAAACCCCAGCATTTT	NA	TRBJ1-5	many	TRBV30
CASSLVGSYGYTF	TGTGCCAGCAGCTTAGTAGGCAGTTATGGCTACACCTTC	NA	TRBJ1-2	many	TRBV7-2
CAWSSVSNQPQHF	TGTGCCTGGAGCTCGGTTAGCAATCAGCCCCAGCATTTT	NA	TRBJ1-5	few	TRBV30
CASSDDGRDTNNEQFF	TGTGCCAGCAGCGATGACGGAAGGGACACTAACAATGAGCAGTTCTTC	NA	TRBJ2-1	many	TRBV5-6
CASSLASAGPTRSDEQFF	TGCGCCAGCAGCTTGGCCTCGGCAGGACCCACACGGAGTGATGAGCAGTTCTTC	NA	TRBJ2-1	many	TRBV5-1
CASSQEGARGQTQYF	TGCGCCAGCAGCCAAGAGGGGGCCCGGGGACAGACCCAGTACTTC	NA	TRBJ2-5	many	TRBV4-3
CASTPSGSSYNEQFF	TGTGCCAGCACCCCCAGCGGGAGCTCCTACAATGAGCAGTTCTTC	TRBD2	TRBJ2-1	many	TRBV12-3/TRBV12-4
CATGGPKQGGKGYGYTF	TGTGCCACCGGGGGTCCAAAACAGGGGGGAAAGGGATATGGCTACACCTTC	TRBD1	TRBJ1-2	many	TRBV2
CSAPTLRQGGSGANVLTF	TGCAGTGCTCCTACCTTAAGACAGGGGGGCTCTGGGGCCAACGTCCTGACTTTC	TRBD1	TRBJ2-6	many	TRBV20-1
CASSDYPTDTQYF	TGTGCCAGCTCGGACTACCCGACAGATACGCAGTATTTT	NA	TRBJ2-3	many	TRBV14
CSLRGDYEQYF	TGCAGTCTCAGGGGGGACTACGAGCAGTACTTC	NA	TRBJ2-7	many	TRBV20-1
CATGTSEFYEQYF	TGTGCCACCGGGACTAGCGAATTCTACGAGCAGTACTTC	TRBD2	TRBJ2-7	many	TRBV10-3
CAISDGTSGSYEQYF	TGTGCCATCAGTGACGGGACTAGCGGGAGTTACGAGCAGTACTTC	TRBD2	TRBJ2-7	many	TRBV10-3
CASSFPTSGRESSYNEQFF	TGTGCCAGCAGCTTCCCGACTAGCGGGAGGGAGAGCTCCTACAATGAGCAGTTCTTC	TRBD2	TRBJ2-1	many	TRBV7-9
CSARDRQSSYNEQFF	TGCAGTGCTCGCGACAGGCAGAGCTCCTACAATGAGCAGTTCTTC	NA	TRBJ2-1	many	TRBV20-1
CASSLGGTNQPQHF	TGCGCCAGCAGCTTGGGGGGGACAAATCAGCCCCAGCATTTT	NA	TRBJ1-5	many	TRBV5-1
CASSFLTVAYEQYF	TGTGCCAGCAGCTTTCTGACAGTCGCCTACGAGCAGTACTTC	NA	TRBJ2-7	many	TRBV7-2
CAWSVRVEAFF	TGTGCCTGGAGTGTACGGGTGGAAGCTTTCTTT	NA	TRBJ1-1	many	TRBV30
CASALGYPNEQFF	TGTGCCAGCGCCCTAGGATACCCCAATGAGCAGTTCTTC	NA	TRBJ2-1	many	TRBV6-2/TRBV6-3
CASSPGTAKNIQYF	TGTGCCAGCAGCCCAGGGACTGCAAAAAACATTCAGTACTTC	NA	TRBJ2-4	many	TRBV7-2
CSAPSTWVSNQPQHF	TGCAGTGCTCCTTCGACATGGGTTAGCAATCAGCCCCAGCATTTT	NA	TRBJ1-5	many	TRBV20-1
CASSPGGQETQYF	TGTGCCAGCAGCCCGGGGGGGCAAGAGACCCAGTACTTC	TRBD2	TRBJ2-5	many	TRBV5-4
CASTGTLQFF	TGTGCCAGCACGGGGACGTTACAGTTCTTC	NA	TRBJ2-1	many	TRBV28
CASSSSGRAGNEQFF	TGTGCCAGCAGTTCCAGCGGGAGGGCCGGGAATGAGCAGTTCTTC	TRBD2	TRBJ2-1	many	TRBV12-3/TRBV12-4
CASGLPRRKGDEQFF	TGTGCTAGTGGTTTGCCCCGGAGGAAGGGAGATGAGCAGTTCTTC	NA	TRBJ2-1	many	TRBV12-5
CAISPTASGRAPGELFF	TGTGCCATCAGCCCCACCGCTAGCGGGAGGGCCCCCGGGGAGCTGTTTTTT	TRBD2	TRBJ2-2	medium-sized	TRBV10-3
CASSLGRTAGADTQYF	TGTGCCAGCAGCTTAGGTCGCACCGCGGGCGCAGATACGCAGTATTTT	NA	TRBJ2-3	many	TRBV11-2